These T cell receptor beta chains were read from a single sample in a study of blood T cells in healthy people across ages. TCRdb redid the calling of the 5' RACE reads with MiXCR, one entry per CDR3 protein. Here the sample spans roughly 2 million distinct CDR3 sequences, approximately 50% being singletons. The sample consisted of blood. The receptors were gathered from a woman aged 35 to 49 in good health. Each CDR3 is given with its conserved first and last residue. D genes are given only for firm matches. Not every row has a clone size; where given, it reads once, few, many or a size class.

J gene,V gene,D gene,clone size,CDR3 DNA,CDR3 protein
TRBJ2-5,TRBV29-1,.,.,TGCAGCGTTGGAGGAAGGGGGGGGGAGACCCAGTACTTC,CSVGGRGGETQYF
TRBJ2-5,TRBV12-3/TRBV12-4,.,few,TGTGCCAGCCGGGGCGTAAAAGAGACCCAGTACTTC,CASRGVKETQYF
TRBJ2-7,TRBV11-2,.,few,TGTGCCAGCAGCACCAGACTAGACCCCGAGCAGTACTTC,CASSTRLDPEQYF
TRBJ2-7,TRBV6-1,.,few,TGTGCCAGCAGTGACACCCTAGGGGTCTACGAGCAGTACTTC,CASSDTLGVYEQYF
TRBJ1-4,TRBV7-9,.,.,TGTGCCAGCAGCTTCGGGTCGGGGAAAAAACTGTTTTTT,CASSFGSGKKLFF
TRBJ2-3,TRBV4-3,TRBD2,.,TGCGCCAGCAGCCAAGATCGGCGGGGGGCAGATACGCAGTATTTT,CASSQDRRGADTQYF
TRBJ1-5,TRBV5-1,.,few,TGCGCCAGCAGCTTGGATTTCTCGGGCACTCAGCCCCAGCATTTT,CASSLDFSGTQPQHF
TRBJ2-1,TRBV6-1,.,.,TGTGCCAGCAGTGTATATACCAGGGAACCCTCCTACAATGAGCAGTTCTTC,CASSVYTREPSYNEQFF
TRBJ2-5,TRBV9,.,.,TGTGCCAGCGGCGTAGGTAACTGGGATGGGACTTTAAGTGGAGAGACCCAGTACTTC,CASGVGNWDGTLSGETQYF
TRBJ2-5,TRBV2,TRBD2,once,TGTGCCAGCAACCTAGCGGGGGAACAAGAGACCCAGTACTTC,CASNLAGEQETQYF
TRBJ2-5,TRBV3-1,TRBD2,.,TGTGCCAGCAGCCAAGAAACTAGCGGGACCCAGTACTTC,CASSQETSGTQYF
TRBJ1-2,TRBV6-5,TRBD1,few,TGTGCCAGCAGCTCGGACAGGGAGATCTATGGCTACACCTTC,CASSSDREIYGYTF
TRBJ2-3,TRBV13,TRBD2,.,TGTGCCAGCAAAGGGCAACTAGCGGAAATTAGCACAGATACGCAGTATTTT,CASKGQLAEISTDTQYF
TRBJ2-7,TRBV6-5,.,.,TGTGCCAGCAGTTACTCGATGGAGGGTCTGGTCAATGAGCAGTACTTC,CASSYSMEGLVNEQYF
TRBJ2-3,TRBV6-2/TRBV6-3,.,.,TGTGCCAGCAGCCCAAATCGGCAGGATACGCAGTATTTT,CASSPNRQDTQYF
TRBJ2-7,TRBV20-1,.,.,TGCAGTGCTAGTCGTGCCAGGGCCTCCTACAATGAGCAGTACTTC,CSASRARASYNEQYF
TRBJ2-6,TRBV18,.,.,TGTGCCAGCTCTCCAACGCTCCGGACAGTCTCCTCTGGGGCCAACGTCCTGACTTTC,CASSPTLRTVSSGANVLTF
TRBJ1-2,TRBV28,TRBD1,.,TGTGCCAGCAGTTTACCAGGACAGGGGTCTGGCTACACCTTC,CASSLPGQGSGYTF
TRBJ1-5,TRBV12-3/TRBV12-4,TRBD1,few,TGTGCCAGCAGATGGGGACAGACTAGCAATCAGCCCCAGCATTTT,CASRWGQTSNQPQHF
TRBJ2-7,TRBV6-6,.,.,TGTGCCAGCAGTAACCGGAGGTTTTCCCTCTACGAGCAGTACTTC,CASSNRRFSLYEQYF
TRBJ2-1,TRBV24-1,TRBD1,few,TGTGCCACCAGTGATGCCGGGACAGGGGGCAATGAGCAGTTCTTC,CATSDAGTGGNEQFF
TRBJ1-5,TRBV6-6,.,few,TGTGCCAGCTCGAGCCCGGATCAGCCCCAGCATTTT,CASSSPDQPQHF
TRBJ1-1,TRBV2,.,once,TGTGCCTTCCAGGAACGGACGAACACTGAAGCTTTCTTT,CAFQERTNTEAFF
TRBJ1-5,TRBV10-3,.,once,TGTGCCATCGGAGGGGGTAGCAATCAGCCCCGGCATTTT,CAIGGGSNQPRHF
TRBJ2-5,TRBV7-2,.,.,TGTGCCAGCAGCTTAGGTGGGACAAGAGAGACCCAGTACTTC,CASSLGGTRETQYF
TRBJ1-2,TRBV28,.,.,TGTGCCAGCAGGGGTACAGTCCTCTATGGCTACACCTTC,CASRGTVLYGYTF
TRBJ2-5,TRBV5-1,TRBD2,.,TGCGCCAGCAGCCCAACTCAGACTAGCGGGGCCCGGGGGACCCAGTACTTC,CASSPTQTSGARGTQYF
TRBJ1-3,TRBV13,.,.,TGTGCCAGCCGGCGGGGGCTTACGGCGGCTGGAAACACCATATATTTT,CASRRGLTAAGNTIYF
TRBJ1-1,TRBV4-3,.,.,TGCGCCAGCAGCCAACGTGGTCGAGCAGCTTTCTTT,CASSQRGRAAFF
TRBJ2-5,TRBV15,.,.,TGTGCCACCAGCAGAGACCGGGGGTGGGGAAAGGAGACCCAGTACTTC,CATSRDRGWGKETQYF
TRBJ1-1,TRBV5-1,.,.,TGCGCCAGCAGCTCCGTGGGGGGGCGAACTGAAGCTTTCTTT,CASSSVGGRTEAFF
TRBJ1-6,TRBV10-3,.,.,TGTGCCATCAGTGCCAGGGGAAGTGGGGAGGGACCCCTCCACTTT,CAISARGSGEGPLHF
TRBJ2-3,TRBV4-2,TRBD2,.,TGTGCCAGCAGCCAAGAGGCTAGCGGGGGTGTGGCAGATACGCAGTATTTT,CASSQEASGGVADTQYF
TRBJ1-2,TRBV4-3,TRBD1,.,TGCGCCAGCAGCGCACCGGGACAGGGGTCCACCTTC,CASSAPGQGSTF
TRBJ2-2,TRBV21-1,.,.,TGTGCCAGCAGGAAAAACACTAGCGGGCCCAACACCGGGGAGCTGTTTTTT,CASRKNTSGPNTGELFF
TRBJ1-5,TRBV7-9,.,.,TGTGCCAGCAGCTTATCTGCTCCGGGCCGACCCAATCAGCCCCAGCATTTT,CASSLSAPGRPNQPQHF
TRBJ2-7,TRBV5-1,.,many,TGTGCCAGCAGCTTAGGACACGAGCAGTACTTC,CASSLGHEQYF
TRBJ2-1,TRBV6-5,.,.,TGTGCCAGCAGTTACTCCAGGGTCAATGAGCAGTTCTTC,CASSYSRVNEQFF
TRBJ1-2,TRBV6-5,.,.,TGTGCCAGCAGCCGGCCTCACTTGGGGGCAACGGGGGGCTACACCTTC,CASSRPHLGATGGYTF
TRBJ2-3,TRBV27,TRBD2,.,TGTGCCAGCAGTTGGGGTAGCGGGGAAAATACGCAGTATTTT,CASSWGSGENTQYF
TRBJ2-5,TRBV28,.,.,TGTGCCAGCATCCCTTCGTTGGGCGGTGGGGGGCAAGAGACCCAGTACTTC,CASIPSLGGGGQETQYF
TRBJ1-4,TRBV7-2,.,few,TGTGCCAGCAGCCCGAGGCCGGCGGAAAAACTGTTTTTT,CASSPRPAEKLFF
TRBJ2-1,TRBV27,.,.,TGTGCCAGCAGTTCGGGACTTAGCTTCCATGAGCAGTTCTTC,CASSSGLSFHEQFF
TRBJ2-1,TRBV2,TRBD1,.,TGTGCCAGCAGTGATACCACTGGGACAGAGTCCTACAATGAGCAGTTCTTC,CASSDTTGTESYNEQFF
TRBJ2-3,TRBV4-3,TRBD2,.,TGCGCCAGCAGCCCCTGGGGGCTAGCGGGGCAGACTAGCACAGATACGCAGTATTTT,CASSPWGLAGQTSTDTQYF
TRBJ2-2,TRBV6-6,.,.,TGTGCCAGCAGTTGCATACCCGGGGGGCGTGATTGGTCTTCCGGGGAGCTGTTTTTT,CASSCIPGGRDWSSGELFF
TRBJ2-5,TRBV4-3,.,few,TGCGCCAGCAGCCAATCGGTGGGACAAGAGACCCAGTACTTC,CASSQSVGQETQYF
TRBJ2-3,TRBV4-3,TRBD2,few,TGCGCCAGCAGCCAAGGCGGACTAGCGGGGAGCACAGATACGCAGTATTTT,CASSQGGLAGSTDTQYF
TRBJ2-1,TRBV6-2/TRBV6-3,.,.,TGTGCCAGCAGTTACTCAGCCGGATCCTACAATGAGCAGTTCTTC,CASSYSAGSYNEQFF
TRBJ2-3,TRBV4-1,TRBD2,few,TGCGCCAGCAGCCAAGGGCCTAGCGGGGGAGATACGCAGTATTTT,CASSQGPSGGDTQYF
TRBJ2-3,TRBV2,.,.,TGTGCCAGCAAGTGGGGAACTGGCACAGATACGCAGTATTTT,CASKWGTGTDTQYF
TRBJ2-7,TRBV20-1,.,once,TGCAGTGCTAGAGATCGGAGGGCTGCTTTAGGGGAGCAGTACTTC,CSARDRRAALGEQYF
TRBJ1-2,TRBV28,.,once,TGTGCCAGCAGGCCCGGGGAAGCCGGTCCTGGGGGTGGCTACACCTTC,CASRPGEAGPGGGYTF
TRBJ2-2,TRBV4-3,.,.,TGCGCCAGCAGCCAAGTTTTCCCCGGGGAGCTGTTTTTT,CASSQVFPGELFF
TRBJ2-3,TRBV20-1,TRBD1,few,TGCAGTGCCCCGGGACAGACGCAGTATTTT,CSAPGQTQYF
TRBJ1-2,TRBV7-9,TRBD1,.,TGTGCCAGCAGGCGACCGAGGGACAGGGGAGGTGGCTACACCTTC,CASRRPRDRGGGYTF
TRBJ2-1,TRBV5-1,.,few,TGCGCCAGCAGCTTGCATCAGGGTAACAATGAGCAGTTCTTC,CASSLHQGNNEQFF
TRBJ2-7,TRBV6-6,.,few,TGTGCCAGCATGCGGGGATGGGGCTCCGAGCAGTACTTC,CASMRGWGSEQYF
TRBJ2-7,TRBV10-1,.,.,TGCGCCAGCAGTGGGGCCCCCCAAGGGGGGAATGAGCAGTACTTC,CASSGAPQGGNEQYF
TRBJ1-1,TRBV4-3,.,few,TGCGCCAGCAGCCAGGCCGAAACTGAAGCTTTCTTT,CASSQAETEAFF